This TCR beta chain was obtained from a study of molecular identifiers for immune sequencing clone quantification. TCRdb processed the PCR reads anew with MiXCR; each CDR3 protein has one entry. The sample yields about half a million distinct CDR3 sequences, about 20% seen once. This clonotype was recorded at least ten times. The V gene's germline CDR1 is MNHEY and CDR2 SVGEGT. The CDR3 length is 13 residues. V lost 4 bases and J lost 3, with 10 bases in between. This TCR was sampled from a human donor in good health. Some libraries in this study had Jurkat cell RNA spiked in. The rearrangement links TRBV6-2 or TRBV6-3 to TRBJ2-7, with D possibly TRBD2 on 6 matching bases. Specimen: naive CD8+ T cells from blood, with Jurkat cell RNA spiked in. The subset is: FACS-sorted CD8+CD4-CCR7+CD45RA+ naive T cells. The CDR3 DNA reads as TGTGCCAGCAGTTGGGGGGACCTCTACGAGCAGTACTTC. Translating it yields CASSWGDLYEQYF.